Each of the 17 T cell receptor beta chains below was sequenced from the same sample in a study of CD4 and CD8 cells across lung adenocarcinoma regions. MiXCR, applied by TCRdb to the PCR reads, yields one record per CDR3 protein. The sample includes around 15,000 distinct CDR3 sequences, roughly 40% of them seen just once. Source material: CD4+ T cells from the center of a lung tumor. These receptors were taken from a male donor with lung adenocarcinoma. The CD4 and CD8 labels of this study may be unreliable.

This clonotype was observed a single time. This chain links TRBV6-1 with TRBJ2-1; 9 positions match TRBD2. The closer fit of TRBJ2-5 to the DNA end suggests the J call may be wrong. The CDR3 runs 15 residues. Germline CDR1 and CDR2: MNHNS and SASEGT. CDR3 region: CASSAPRGGQETQYF. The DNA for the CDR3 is TGTGCCAGCAGTGCCCCGCGGGGGGGTCAAGAGACCCAGTACTTC.

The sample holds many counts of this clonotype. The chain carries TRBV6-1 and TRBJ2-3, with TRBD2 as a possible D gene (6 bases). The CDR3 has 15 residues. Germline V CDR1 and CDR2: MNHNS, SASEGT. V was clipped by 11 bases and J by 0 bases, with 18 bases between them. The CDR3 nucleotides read TGTGCCGGGGGGTCGGGGAGATCTAGCACAGATACGCAGTATTTT. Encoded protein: CAGGSGRSSTDTQYF.

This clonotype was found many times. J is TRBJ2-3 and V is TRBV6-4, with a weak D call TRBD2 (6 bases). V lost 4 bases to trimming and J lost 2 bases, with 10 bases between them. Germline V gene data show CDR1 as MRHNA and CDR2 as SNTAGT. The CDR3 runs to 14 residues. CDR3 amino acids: CASSAGGNTDTQYF. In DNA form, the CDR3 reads TGTGCCAGCAGTGCGGGCGGGAACACAGATACGCAGTATTTT.

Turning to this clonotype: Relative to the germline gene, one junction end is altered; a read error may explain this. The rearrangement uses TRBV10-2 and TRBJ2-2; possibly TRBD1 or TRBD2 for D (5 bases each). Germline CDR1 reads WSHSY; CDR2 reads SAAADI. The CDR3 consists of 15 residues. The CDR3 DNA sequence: TGCGCCAGCTCCCCACAGGTTGTGGGGACCGGGAAGCTGTTTTTT. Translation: CASSPQVVGTGKLFF.

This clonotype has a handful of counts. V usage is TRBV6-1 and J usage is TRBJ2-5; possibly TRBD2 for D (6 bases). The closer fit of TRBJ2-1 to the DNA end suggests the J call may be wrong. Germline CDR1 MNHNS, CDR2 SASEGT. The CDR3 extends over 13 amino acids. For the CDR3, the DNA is TGTGCCAGCAGCACTTTCCGGGGGAATGAGCAGTTCTTC. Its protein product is CASSTFRGNEQFF.

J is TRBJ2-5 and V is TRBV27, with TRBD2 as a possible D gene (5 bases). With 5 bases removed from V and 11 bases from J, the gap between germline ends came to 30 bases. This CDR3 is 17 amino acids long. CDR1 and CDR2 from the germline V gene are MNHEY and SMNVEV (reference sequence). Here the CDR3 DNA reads TGTGCCAGCAGTGCGGGCCGACGGGCCCCTGGGCCAGATACGCAGTACTTC. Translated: CASSAGRRAPGPDTQYF.

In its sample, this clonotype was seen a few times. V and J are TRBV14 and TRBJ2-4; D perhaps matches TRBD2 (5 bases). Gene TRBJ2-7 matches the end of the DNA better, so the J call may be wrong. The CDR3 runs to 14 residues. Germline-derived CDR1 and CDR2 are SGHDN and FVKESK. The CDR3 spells CASSPLGINYEQYF. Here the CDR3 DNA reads TGTGCCAGCAGCCCACTAGGGATCAACTACGAGCAGTACTTC.

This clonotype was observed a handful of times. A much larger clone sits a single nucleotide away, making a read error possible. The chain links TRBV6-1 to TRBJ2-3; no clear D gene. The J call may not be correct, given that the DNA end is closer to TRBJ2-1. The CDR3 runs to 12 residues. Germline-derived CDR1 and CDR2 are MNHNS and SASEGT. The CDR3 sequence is CASSQSQETQFF. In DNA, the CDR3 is TGTGCCAGCAGCCAATCCCAAGAGACCCAGTTCTTC.

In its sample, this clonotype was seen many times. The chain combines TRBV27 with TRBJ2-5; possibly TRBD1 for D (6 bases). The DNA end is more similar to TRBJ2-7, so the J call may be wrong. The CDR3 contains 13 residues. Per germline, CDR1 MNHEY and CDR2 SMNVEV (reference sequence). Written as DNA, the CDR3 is TGTGCCAGCAGCACAGGGATGGCATACGAGCAGTACTTC. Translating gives CASSTGMAYEQYF.

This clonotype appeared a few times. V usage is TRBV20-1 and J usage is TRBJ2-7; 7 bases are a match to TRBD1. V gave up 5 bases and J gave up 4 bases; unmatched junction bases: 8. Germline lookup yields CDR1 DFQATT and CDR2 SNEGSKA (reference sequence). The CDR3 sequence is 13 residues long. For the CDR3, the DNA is TGCAGTGCTCTACAGGGGATTGTGTACGAGCAGTACTTC. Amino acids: CSALQGIVYEQYF.

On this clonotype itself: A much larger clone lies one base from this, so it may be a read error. The chain's CDR3 is CANRPLAVSYNEQYF. DNA for the CDR3: TGTGCCAACAGACCACTAGCGGTCTCCTACAATGAGCAGTACTTC. This chain connects TRBV27 to TRBJ2-1, with 8 nucleotides matching TRBD2. The DNA end favors TRBJ2-7, so the J call may be wrong. The CDR3 totals 15 residues. Germline V CDR1 and CDR2: MNHEY, SMNVEV (reference sequence).

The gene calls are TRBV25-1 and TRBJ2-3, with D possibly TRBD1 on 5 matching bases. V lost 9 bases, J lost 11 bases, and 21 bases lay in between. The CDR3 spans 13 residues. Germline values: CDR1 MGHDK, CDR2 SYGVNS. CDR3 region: CARGKTGKNMQYF. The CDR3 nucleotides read TGTGCCAGGGGTAAAACAGGCAAAAACATGCAGTATTTT. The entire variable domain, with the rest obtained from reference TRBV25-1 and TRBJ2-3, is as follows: EADIYQTPRYLVIGTGKKITLECSQTMGHDKMYWYQQDPGMELHLIHYSYGVNSTEKGDLSSESTVSRIRTEHFPLTLESARPSHTSQYLCARGKTGKNMQYFGPGTRLTVL.

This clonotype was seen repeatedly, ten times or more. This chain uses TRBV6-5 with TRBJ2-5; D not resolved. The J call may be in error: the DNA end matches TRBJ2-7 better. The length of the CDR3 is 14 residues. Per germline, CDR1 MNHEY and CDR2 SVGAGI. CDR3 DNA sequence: TGTGCCAGCAGTTACGGCTCGCGGAACTACGAGCAGTACTTC. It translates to CASSYGSRNYEQYF.

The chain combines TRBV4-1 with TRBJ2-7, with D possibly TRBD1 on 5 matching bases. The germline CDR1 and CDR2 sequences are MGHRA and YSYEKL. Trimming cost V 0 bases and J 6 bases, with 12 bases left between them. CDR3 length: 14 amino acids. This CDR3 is CASSQDQGLVEQYF. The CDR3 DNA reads TGCGCCAGCAGCCAAGATCAGGGATTGGTCGAGCAGTACTTC.

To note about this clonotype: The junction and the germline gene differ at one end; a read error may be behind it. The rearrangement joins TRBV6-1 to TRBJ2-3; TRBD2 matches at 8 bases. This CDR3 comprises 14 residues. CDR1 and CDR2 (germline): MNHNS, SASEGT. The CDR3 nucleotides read TGTGCGGGCAGCGGGGGCCGGGGCCGAGAGACGCAGTATTTC. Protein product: CAGSGGRGRETQYF.

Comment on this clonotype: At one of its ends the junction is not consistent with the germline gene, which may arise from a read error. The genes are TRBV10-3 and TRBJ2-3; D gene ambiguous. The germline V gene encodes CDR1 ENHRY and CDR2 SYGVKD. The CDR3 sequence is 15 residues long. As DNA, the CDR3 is TGTGCCCTGAGACTCCAGGCTGTGAGTACAGAGACGCAGTTTTTT. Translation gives CALRLQAVSTETQFF.

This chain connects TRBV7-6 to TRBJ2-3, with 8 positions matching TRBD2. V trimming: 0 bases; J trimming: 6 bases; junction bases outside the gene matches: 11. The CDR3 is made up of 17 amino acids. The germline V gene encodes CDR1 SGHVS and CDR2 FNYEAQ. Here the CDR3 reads CASSLAVSGMHRDTQYF. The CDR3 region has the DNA TGTGCCAGCAGCTTAGCTGTTAGCGGGATGCACAGGGATACGCAGTATTTT.